This TCR beta chain was sequenced in a study of shared clonotypes between healthy human individuals. Here immunoSEQ multiplex PCR was the method, and the copy in TCRdb shows in-frame clones only, minus some. The sample consists of 1.4 million to 1.5 million clones, approximately 97% of them appearing once. Memory CD4+ cells were the fraction left after CD45RA+ naive selection. Unmatched junction bases numbered 13, after V lost 6 bases and J lost 9 bases. This CDR3 has 14 amino acids. Germline V lookup: CDR1 MNHEY, CDR2 SVGAGI. The material sequenced was naive CD4+ T cells sorted from blood. This sample's subset: CD45RA+ positively selected. This sequence joins TRBV6-5 and TRBJ1-2, with 7 nucleotides matching TRBD1. This TCR was recovered from a man aged 30-40 years in good health. CDR3 region: CASSSGQERGRYTF. In DNA, the CDR3 is TGTGCCAGCAGCTCCGGACAGGAGAGGGGTCGCTACACCTTC.